The 22 T cell receptor beta chains given below trace back to one sample, sequenced in a study of blood T cell repertoires in COVID-19. TCRdb's table, derived via immunoSEQ multiplex PCR, lists solely in-frame clones and lacks some. The sample carries around 140,000 clones, less than 85% recorded once. Sample: peripheral blood. These receptors originate from a woman aged 80 or older with acute or convalescent COVID-19.

The chain uses TRBV7-2 and TRBJ2-5; the match to TRBD2 covers 8 bases. This CDR3 is 17 amino acids long. Germline-derived CDR1 and CDR2 are SGHTA and FQGNSA. V lost 3 bases and J lost 6; bases outside the gene matches: 15. The CDR3 nucleotides read TGTGCCAGCAGCTTTAGCGGGGAATACTCTTGGGCAAAGACCCAGTACTTC. It translates to CASSFSGEYSWAKTQYF.

The sample holds one count of this clone. The V and J genes are TRBV7-2 and TRBJ1-1; 11 positions agree with TRBD1. Germline-derived CDR1 and CDR2 are SGHTA and FQGNSA. Trimming took 5 bases from V and 6 from J; bases not matched to a gene: 5. The CDR3 has 14 residues. The CDR3 reads CASSPRTGGSEAFF. CDR3 sequence (DNA): TGTGCCAGCAGCCCAAGGACAGGGGGCTCTGAAGCTTTCTTT. Using reference TRBV7-2 and TRBJ1-1 for the parts outside the CDR3, the full variable domain is GAGVSQSPSNKVTEKGKDVELRCDPISGHTALYWYRQSLGQGLEFLIYFQGNSAPDKSGLPSDRFSAERTGGSVSTLTIQRTQQEDSAVYLCASSPRTGGSEAFFGQGTRLTVV.

The genes are TRBV29-1 and TRBJ2-1, with 14 nucleotides matching TRBD2. Germline assignment: CDR1 SQVTM and CDR2 ANQGSEA. This CDR3 is built from 16 residues. V lost 7 bases, J lost 2 bases, and 7 bases stayed unmatched. CDR3 amino acids: CSAGGLAGEAYNEQFF. The CDR3 region has the DNA TGCAGCGCCGGGGGACTAGCGGGAGAAGCCTACAATGAGCAGTTCTTC.

This sequence joins TRBV19 and TRBJ2-3; 9 nucleotides align to TRBD2. V shed 9 bases, J shed 3 bases, and the junction held 7 bases outside the gene matches. Germline V lookup: CDR1 LNHDA, CDR2 SQIVND (reference sequence). The CDR3 contains 14 residues. Here the CDR3 reads CASGPGLATDTQYF. The CDR3 nucleotides read TGTGCCAGCGGGCCGGGACTAGCTACAGATACGCAGTATTTT.

As DNA, the CDR3 is TGTGCCTGCACCGGGACAGGGGGTATCTCCGAGCAGTACTTC. Protein: CACTGTGGISEQYF. This chain connects TRBV30 to TRBJ2-7, with 11 bases identical to TRBD1. This CDR3 spans 14 amino acids. The V and J ends lost 6 bases and 6 bases, in that order; junction bases with no gene match: 10. Per the germline V gene, CDR1 is GTSNPN and CDR2 is SVGIG (reference sequence).

The chain combines TRBV6-6 with TRBJ1-2, with TRBD1 as a possible D gene (6 bases). The CDR3 spans 12 residues. Germline-derived CDR1 and CDR2 are MNHNY and SVGAGI (reference sequence). Trimming left V 9 bases short and J 4 bases short, with 12 bases between. This CDR3 reads CASRGGPYGYTF. The CDR3 region has the DNA TGTGCCAGTAGGGGGGGCCCCTATGGCTACACCTTC.

In DNA, the CDR3 is TGTGCCAGCAGCTCGACAGGGGTCGAGCAGTACTTC. As protein: CASSSTGVEQYF. The V and J genes are TRBV7-2 and TRBJ2-7, with 8 nucleotides matching TRBD1. CDR3 length: 12 amino acids. Germline loops: CDR1 SGHTA, CDR2 FQGNSA. V was pared by 4 bases and J by 6 bases, with 2 bases of the junction left unmatched.

The genes are TRBV6-9 and TRBJ2-7; the match to TRBD2 covers 10 bases. J was trimmed by 2 bases and V by 0 bases; bases with no gene match: 7. Per germline, CDR1 MNHGY and CDR2 SVAAGI. CDR3 length: 17 residues. Here the CDR3 reads CASSYSLGLAAPYEQYF. The CDR3 DNA reads TGTGCCAGCAGTTATTCTCTTGGACTAGCGGCGCCCTACGAGCAGTACTTC.

This rearrangement joins TRBV18 to TRBJ1-1, with D unclear. Between the trimmed V and J ends, which lost 10 bases and 1 base, there was a span of 10 bases. Germline loops: CDR1 KGHSH, CDR2 LQKENI. The CDR3 is made up of 12 amino acids. CDR3 coding DNA: TGTGCCATTCGAACGGGGAACACTGAAGCTTTCTTT. As protein: CAIRTGNTEAFF.

The gene calls are TRBV15 and TRBJ1-4; 10 nucleotides line up with TRBD1. Trimming at V came to 3 bases and at J to 5 bases, leaving 0 bases not matched to a gene. Germline V CDR1 and CDR2: LNHNV, YYDKDF (reference sequence). The CDR3 has 14 residues. DNA of the CDR3: TGTGCCACCAGCAGGACAGGGGGCAATGAAAAACTGTTTTTT. It encodes CATSRTGGNEKLFF.

The rearrangement uses TRBV12-3 or TRBV12-4 and TRBJ2-5; D is unclear. The CDR3 is 12 amino acids. The V and J ends lost 3 bases and 7 bases respectively, with 9 bases between them. CDR3 sequence reads: CASSFNEVTQYF. The CDR3 DNA sequence: TGTGCCAGCAGTTTCAATGAGGTGACCCAGTACTTC.

The chain couples TRBV11-2 to TRBJ2-7, with 9 bases lining up with TRBD2. Germline V lookup: CDR1 SGHAT, CDR2 FQNNGV. V lost 3 bases and J lost 1; bases outside the gene matches: 7. The CDR3 totals 16 residues. The CDR3 region is CASSFIPSGASYEQYF. The CDR3, as DNA: TGTGCCAGCAGCTTTATTCCTAGCGGGGCTTCCTACGAGCAGTACTTC.

J is TRBJ1-4 and V is TRBV11-2, with a tentative D call TRBD1 (5 bases). V was pared by 1 base and J by 3 bases, with 12 bases between. The CDR3 is 16 amino acids. Germline V gene lookup returns CDR1 SGHAT and CDR2 FQNNGV. Here the CDR3 reads CASSLVGQGPNEKLFF. CDR3 DNA sequence: TGTGCCAGCAGCTTAGTAGGGCAGGGTCCTAATGAAAAACTGTTTTTT.

The rearrangement links TRBV27 to TRBJ1-5; no definite D call. The germline gives CDR1 MNHEY, CDR2 SMNVEV (reference sequence). V lost 2 bases and J 5 bases, leaving 13 bases between the germline ends. The CDR3 runs 15 residues. The CDR3 sequence is CASSLRSPRDQPQHF. The CDR3 nucleotides read TGTGCCAGCAGTTTACGGAGTCCCCGCGATCAGCCCCAGCATTTT.

This chain joins TRBV5-1 and TRBJ2-7; the D gene is possibly TRBD1 (5 bases). V shed 6 bases and J shed 0 bases, with 13 bases lying between them. CDR1 is SGHRS, CDR2 YFSETQ, per germline. This CDR3 contains 14 residues. CDR3 sequence (DNA): TGCGCCAGCAACGCCGCAGGGCTCTCCTACGAGCAGTACTTC. This gives the protein CASNAAGLSYEQYF.

V gene TRBV18 combines with J gene TRBJ1-5; no reliable D call. The V gene lost 4 bases and the J gene lost 5 bases, with 18 bases spanning the gap. This CDR3 region has 16 residues. The germline CDR1 and CDR2 sequences are KGHSH and LQKENI. CDR3 nucleotides: TGTGCCAGCTCACAGTTCTTCGGCAGGCACGATCAGCCCCAGCATTTT. Protein: CASSQFFGRHDQPQHF.

The chain couples TRBV30 to TRBJ2-2, with 9 bases that match TRBD2. Germline V gene lookup returns CDR1 GTSNPN and CDR2 SVGIG (reference sequence). This CDR3 contains 14 residues. Trimming removed 4 bases from V and 7 bases from J; junction bases left unmatched: 7. The CDR3 spells CAWNGGRAVGELFF. The CDR3 DNA follows: TGTGCCTGGAATGGCGGGAGGGCCGTCGGGGAGCTGTTTTTT.

The chain couples TRBV11-3 to TRBJ2-1; TRBD2 matches at 8 bases. The CDR3 consists of 18 residues. Unmatched junction bases numbered 15, after V lost 5 bases and J lost 3 bases. Per the germline V gene, CDR1 is SGHNT and CDR2 is YENEEA. The CDR3 region has the DNA TGTGCCAGCAGCCCGGGGACTAGTGGCGGGAGGTTCTACAATGAGCAGTTCTTC. It translates to CASSPGTSGGRFYNEQFF.

The chain combines TRBV30 with TRBJ1-1; tentative D call: TRBD1 (5 bases). Germline CDR1 GTSNPN, CDR2 SVGIG (reference sequence). The CDR3 loop spans 13 amino acids. V lost 7 bases, J lost 0 bases, and 12 bases lay in between. The CDR3 protein is CASTRQMNTEAFF. The CDR3 region has the DNA TGTGCCTCGACCAGACAGATGAACACTGAAGCTTTCTTT.

The rearrangement joins TRBV19 to TRBJ2-2; 8 bases are shared with TRBD1. The CDR3 is made up of 15 amino acids. J lost 1 base, V lost 8 bases, and 6 bases had no gene match. Germline V gene data show CDR1 as LNHDA and CDR2 as SQIVND (reference sequence). This CDR3 reads CASSLGTGNTGELFF. Written as DNA, the CDR3 is TGTGCCAGTTCCCTTGGGACAGGGAACACCGGGGAGCTGTTTTTT.

This chain uses TRBV7-2 with TRBJ2-7; tentative D call: TRBD2 (6 bases). The CDR3 has 15 residues. CDR1 is SGHTA, CDR2 FQGNSA, per germline. Trimming stripped 5 bases from V and 6 bases from J, with 20 bases between. The DNA for the CDR3 is TGTGCCAGCAGCACAAACGCGGGAAAGTTAGGCGAGCAGTACTTC. Translating gives CASSTNAGKLGEQYF.

The chain recombines TRBV2 with TRBJ1-5; D may be TRBD1 (6 bases). The V end was cut by 6 bases, the J end by 0 bases, with 12 bases between. The length of the CDR3 is 15 residues. Germline CDR1 SNHLY, CDR2 FYNNEI. The CDR3 sequence is CASSPQGYSNQPQHF. In DNA, the CDR3 is TGTGCCAGCAGCCCACAGGGATATAGCAATCAGCCCCAGCATTTT.